This T cell receptor (beta chain) comes out of a study of T cells in Graves' hyperthyroidism and ophthalmopathy. CDR3 length: 12 amino acids. Per the germline V gene, CDR1 is MNHEY and CDR2 is SVGAGI. Using RNA transcripts as the source, TCR beta CDR3 regions were amplified. The study used the HTBI primer set for a first-round RT-PCR of the TCR CDR3. TCRdb re-called the multiplex PCR reads with MiXCR, one entry per CDR3 protein. This sample has fewer than 450,000 distinct CDR3 sequences, with around 15% found just once. A NOSPECS grade of at least 4, a Clinical Activity Score of at least 3 and duration under 3 months were recorded in ophthalmopathy patients. Every diagnosis used clinical symptoms, serum thyroxine and TRAb, thyroid ultrasound and orbital computed tomography. On this clonotype: Germline is not matched at one junction end, which may reflect a read error.

The sequence came from a woman aged 55 to 70 with Graves' ophthalmopathy. The source material was blood. This sequence joins TRBV6-5 and TRBJ2-2; tentative D call: TRBD1 (5 bases). CDR3 in DNA: TGTGCCAGCGGTTACAGGACCGGGGAGCTGTTTTTT. It encodes CASGYRTGELFF.